The 10 T cell receptor beta chains below all came from one sample that was sequenced in a study of a mutant IDH1 vaccine in newly diagnosed glioma. For these receptors, no antigen is known. Data came from immunoSEQ multiplex PCR; TCRdb stores just in-frame clones and leaves some out. The table includes 40,000 to 45,000 clones, 81% detected once. The time point denotes: week 35, safety follow-up. The study gave 300 ug of mutant IDH1 20-mer peptide per vaccine dose, with topical imiquimod. Here the sequenced sample was PBMCs, taken from a glioma patient whose treatment included an IDH1 peptide vaccine. The receptors were gathered from a woman aged 40 to 50 with glioma. Some clones in this sample may be carry-over from other donors' samples.

This clone was counted only a few times. V gene TRBV18 combines with J gene TRBJ1-2, with 11 bases lining up with TRBD1. The germline V gene encodes CDR1 KGHSH and CDR2 LQKENI. V trimming: 3 bases; J trimming: 6 bases; junction bases outside the gene matches: 3. CDR3 size: 14 residues. The CDR3 loop reads CASSPGQGVHGYTF. The CDR3 coding sequence is TGTGCCAGCTCACCGGGACAGGGGGTTCATGGCTACACCTTC.

This chain connects TRBV28 to TRBJ1-6; D is possibly TRBD1 (5 bases). The CDR3 loop spans 16 amino acids. Trimming left V 2 bases short and J 9 bases short, with 17 bases between. In germline, CDR1 is MDHEN, CDR2 SYDVKM. In DNA, the CDR3 is TGTGCCAGCAGTTTACCGTCCGGGGCGGGGGGTTCACCCCTCCACTTT. This gives the protein CASSLPSGAGGSPLHF.

The chain combines TRBV30 with TRBJ1-2, with 9 positions matching TRBD1. Unmatched junction bases numbered 8, after V lost 4 bases and J lost 2 bases. Germline values: CDR1 GTSNPN, CDR2 SVGIG (reference sequence). The CDR3 totals 15 residues. CDR3 sequence: CAWIGGTGKNYGYTF. CDR3 DNA: TGTGCCTGGATAGGGGGGACAGGGAAAAACTATGGCTACACCTTC.

V is TRBV5-1 and J is TRBJ2-2, with 8 bases matching TRBD1. V dropped 5 bases and J dropped 5; count of bases not matched to a gene: 8. CDR1 and CDR2 (germline): SGHRS, YFSETQ. The CDR3 runs 15 residues. CDR3 sequence: CASSWTGSKTGELFF. The CDR3, as DNA: TGCGCCAGCAGTTGGACAGGGAGTAAGACCGGGGAGCTGTTTTTT.

Only a few counts were recorded for this clone. The CDR3 spells CASSQRSAGELFF. The CDR3 DNA follows: TGTGCCAGCAGCCAAAGATCCGCCGGGGAGCTGTTTTTT. The V call is TRBV14, the J call TRBJ2-2, with D unclear. The CDR3 runs to 13 residues. From germline, CDR1 is SGHDN and CDR2 FVKESK. V was clipped by 2 bases and J by 6 bases, with 7 bases between them.

The chain employs TRBV9 and TRBJ2-1; D possibly uses TRBD1 or TRBD2 (5 bases each). V lost 3 bases and J lost 0, with 13 bases in between. Germline V CDR1 and CDR2: SGDLS, YYNGEE. CDR3 length equals 16 residues. The CDR3 spells CASSAVMGDSYNEQFF. DNA for the CDR3: TGTGCCAGCAGCGCCGTGATGGGGGACTCCTACAATGAGCAGTTCTTC. The full variable domain, with the rest looked up from reference TRBV9 and TRBJ2-1, is DSGVTQTPKHLITATGQRVTLRCSPRSGDLSVYWYQQSLDQGLQFLIQYYNGEERAKGNILERFSAQQFPDLHSELNLSSLELGDSALYFCASSAVMGDSYNEQFFGPGTRLTVL.

The V call is TRBV19, the J call TRBJ2-3; 8 bases align to TRBD2. The CDR3 runs to 16 residues. After removal of 6 bases from V and 4 bases from J, the junction contained 12 bases not matched to a gene. The germline CDR1 and CDR2 sequences are LNHDA and SQIVND (reference sequence). The chain's CDR3 is CASSRPGTRLSDTQYF. The CDR3 DNA sequence: TGTGCCAGTAGCAGACCCGGGACTAGGCTTTCAGATACGCAGTATTTT.

V usage is TRBV6-4 and J usage is TRBJ2-2, with TRBD1 matching 10 bases. Germline CDR1 and CDR2: MRHNA and SNTAGT. The length of the CDR3 is 15 residues. With V trimmed by 4 bases and J by 6 bases, 5 bases remained unmatched. The CDR3 nucleotides are TGTGCCAGCAGTGCGGGACAGGGGTCCTCCGGGGAGCTGTTTTTT. Amino acids: CASSAGQGSSGELFF.

The chain has TRBV28 and TRBJ1-4, with D possibly being TRBD1 (6 bases). The germline gives CDR1 MDHEN, CDR2 SYDVKM. The CDR3 sequence is 14 residues long. The V gene lost 6 bases and the J gene lost 8 bases, with 16 bases spanning the gap. CDR3 amino acids: CASREQGAGEKLFF. The CDR3 bases are TGTGCCAGCAGGGAACAGGGCGCGGGCGAAAAACTGTTTTTT.

This rearrangement joins TRBV5-4 to TRBJ2-7, with 8 bases identical to TRBD2. CDR3 length equals 15 residues. In germline, CDR1 is SGHNT, CDR2 YYREEE (reference sequence). The J segment lost 3 bases and the V segment lost 2 bases, leaving 7 bases of the junction unmatched. CDR3 region: CASSFTSGTYYEQYF. The DNA for the CDR3 is TGTGCCAGCAGCTTTACTAGCGGAACGTACTACGAGCAGTACTTC.